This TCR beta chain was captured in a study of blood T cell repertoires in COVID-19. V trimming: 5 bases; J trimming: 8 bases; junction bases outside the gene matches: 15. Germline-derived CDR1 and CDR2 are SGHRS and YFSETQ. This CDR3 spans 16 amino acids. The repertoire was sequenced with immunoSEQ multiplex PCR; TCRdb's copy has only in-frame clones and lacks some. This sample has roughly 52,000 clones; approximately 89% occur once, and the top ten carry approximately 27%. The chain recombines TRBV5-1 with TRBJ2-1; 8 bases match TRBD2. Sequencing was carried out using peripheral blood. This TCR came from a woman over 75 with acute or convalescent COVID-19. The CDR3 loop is CASSPGGSGERDEQFF. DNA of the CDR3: TGCGCCAGCAGTCCGGGCGGTAGCGGGGAGCGGGATGAGCAGTTCTTC. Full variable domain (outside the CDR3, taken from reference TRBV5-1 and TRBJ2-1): KAGVTQTPRYLIKTRGQQVTLSCSPISGHRSVSWYQQTPGQGLQFLFEYFSETQRNKGNFPGRFSGRQFSNSRSEMNVSTLELGDSALYLCASSPGGSGERDEQFFGPGTRLTVL.